One sample yielded the 25 T cell receptor beta chains listed below, sequenced in a study of CD4 and CD8 cells across lung adenocarcinoma regions. One entry per CDR3 protein results from TCRdb running MiXCR on the PCR reads. The repertoire includes about 25,000 distinct CDR3 sequences, around 50% of them detected once, and approximately 48% sits in the top ten. The sample was CD8+ T cells from the center of a lung tumor. These receptors originate from a male donor with lung adenocarcinoma. The CD4 and CD8 labels of this study may be unreliable.

Of note for this clonotype: Its ends do not fully match the called genes, so a read error is possible. As DNA, the CDR3 is TGTGCCAGCAGTGAAAGGGAGATGGGAAGCACAGACACTCAGTACTTT. Its translation: CASSEREMGSTDTQYF. This chain joins TRBV6-1 and TRBJ2-3; a possible D gene is TRBD2 (5 bases). The CDR3 loop spans 16 amino acids. The germline gives CDR1 MNHNS, CDR2 SASEGT.

This clonotype is classed as medium-sized. V and J are TRBV6-1 and TRBJ1-1; possibly TRBD1 for D (5 bases). Germline V gene data show CDR1 as MNHNS and CDR2 as SASEGT. Trimming stripped 3 bases from V and 7 bases from J, with 15 bases between. CDR3 length equals 14 residues. The CDR3 is CASSEHLGVYEAFF. In DNA, the CDR3 is TGTGCCAGCAGTGAGCATTTAGGGGTCTATGAAGCTTTCTTT.

V and J are TRBV25-1 and TRBJ2-3; D unresolved. Per the germline V gene, CDR1 is MGHDK and CDR2 is SYGVNS. Deletions cut 2 bases from V and 5 bases from J, with 8 bases between. There are 13 residues in the CDR3. The CDR3 DNA reads TGTGCCAGCAGTGAAGAATGGGGAGATACGCAGTATTTT. Its translation is CASSEEWGDTQYF.

This clonotype has a count of ten or more. The rearrangement joins TRBV10-1 to TRBJ2-3; possible D gene TRBD2, 6 bases. The ends were cut back, 8 bases at V and 0 bases at J, with 15 bases in the middle. CDR1 and CDR2 from the germline V gene are WNHNN and SYGVQD (reference sequence). This CDR3 is 15 amino acids long. The CDR3 sequence is CASGLNSPSTDTQYF. DNA for the CDR3: TGCGCCAGCGGACTAAATAGCCCTAGCACAGATACGCAGTATTTT.

In the case of this clonotype: A junction end diverges from the germline sequence, so it may reflect a read error. The gene calls are TRBV27 and TRBJ2-3; TRBD2 might be the D (6 bases). The CDR3 has 16 residues. CDR1 is MNHEY, CDR2 SMNVEV, per germline (reference sequence). In nucleotides, the CDR3 is TGTGCCAGCAGTGTATCGGGGCGACTAGTGATAGACATTCAGTACTTT. Translation: CASSVSGRLVIDIQYF.

V and J are TRBV10-1 and TRBJ2-3; D possibly uses TRBD1 or TRBD2 (7 bases each). The CDR3 runs to 18 residues. CDR1 is WNHNN, CDR2 SYGVQD, per germline (reference sequence). The V end lost 5 bases, the J end lost 12 bases, and 33 bases lay between the germline ends. This CDR3 is CASSPGGAGGRATETQYF. The CDR3 bases are TGCGCCAGCAGTCCAGGGGGGGCCGGGGGGAGGGCCACAGAGACCCAGTATTTT.

The chain is built from TRBV25-1 and TRBJ2-1, with 12 bases that match TRBD2. Germline CDR1 is MGHDK and CDR2 is SYGVNS. The CDR3 loop spans 18 amino acids. With 4 bases clipped from V and 0 bases from J, the junction kept 7 bases outside the gene matches. The CDR3, as DNA: TGTGCCAGCAGTGGGGGACTAGCGGGCACTAGCTCCTACAATGAGCAGTTCTTC. Translating gives CASSGGLAGTSSYNEQFF.

The rearrangement joins TRBV4-1 to TRBJ2-1; D not certain. The DNA end lines up better with TRBJ2-5; the J call may be wrong. CDR3 length: 13 amino acids. Germline loops: CDR1 MGHRA, CDR2 YSYEKL. This CDR3 is CASSSRDQETQYF. The CDR3 DNA reads TGCGCCAGCAGCTCCCGGGACCAAGAGACCCAGTACTTC.

The V call is TRBV10-3, the J call TRBJ2-1, with D tentatively TRBD2 (5 bases). The last part of the DNA fits TRBJ2-7 better; the J call may be wrong. CDR3 size: 11 residues. Germline lookup yields CDR1 ENHRY and CDR2 SYGVKD. CDR3 region: CASQRSYEQYF. CDR3 bases: TGTGCCAGTCAGCGGAGTTACGAGCAGTACTTC.

The genes are TRBV6-1 and TRBJ2-3; D may correspond to TRBD1 or TRBD2 (5 bases each). CDR1 is MNHNS, CDR2 SASEGT, per germline. The length of the CDR3 is 17 residues. Trimming removed 5 bases at V and 9 bases at J, with 27 bases between. In DNA form, the CDR3 reads TGTGCCAGCAGTAAGGGACCGGCGGGTTCAGGCAAAAACACGCAGTATTTT. It translates to CASSKGPAGSGKNTQYF.

V gene TRBV6-1 combines with J gene TRBJ2-1; D is unclear. Germline V lookup: CDR1 MNHNS, CDR2 SASEGT. The CDR3 runs to 15 residues. The V and J ends lost 3 bases and 4 bases respectively, with 13 bases between them. The CDR3 bases are TGTGCCAGCAGTGACGGCGCAACCCCGTACAATGAGCAGTTCTTC. Translating gives CASSDGATPYNEQFF.

The sample holds many counts of this clonotype. The rearrangement joins TRBV10-3 to TRBJ2-1, with unresolved D. Germline lookup yields CDR1 ENHRY and CDR2 SYGVKD. The CDR3 has 14 amino acids. V lost 0 bases, J lost 7 bases, and 10 bases lay in between. DNA of the CDR3: TGTGCCATCAGTGAGTCTGGGGTGGCGAATGAGCAGTTCTTC. As protein: CAISESGVANEQFF.

Regarding this clonotype: Since the CDR3 does not end with the conserved phenylalanine or tryptophan, this likely comes from a read error. The DNA is left out, because the CDR3 cannot be placed on it with certainty; the CDR3 is given as TCRdb lists it. This sequence joins TRBV27 and TRBJ2-5; TRBD1, the table's D call, was not compared with the DNA. The CDR3 is 14 residues long, counting both termini. Germline-derived CDR1 and CDR2 are MNHEY and SMNVEV (reference sequence). The CDR3 sequence is CASSMDRGIETWHS.

The CDR3 is CASAERGGLDKETQYF. CDR3 coding DNA: TGTGCCAGCGCGGAGCGCGGGGGATTAGACAAAGAGACCCAGTACTTC. This chain joins TRBV27 and TRBJ2-4, with 7 bases identical to TRBD2. The J call is doubtful: the DNA matches TRBJ2-5 better. The CDR3 runs 16 residues. Germline CDR1 MNHEY, CDR2 SMNVEV (reference sequence).

By share, this clonotype ranks as medium-sized. The chain's CDR3 is CASNLGETQYF. The DNA of the CDR3 is TGTGCCAGCAACCTGGGAGAGACCCAGTACTTC. The chain is built from TRBV6-1 and TRBJ2-5; D uncertain. Germline V gives CDR1 MNHNS, CDR2 SASEGT. Deletions cut 7 bases from V and 4 bases from J, with 7 bases between. The CDR3 length is 11 residues.

This clonotype appeared many times. It may be a read error: a sequence one base away is much more abundant. The chain is built from TRBV6-1 and TRBJ2-1; weak D call: TRBD1 (5 bases). This CDR3 region has 16 residues. V lost 1 base to trimming and J lost 9 bases, with 19 bases between them. CDR1 MNHNS and CDR2 SASEGT come from the germline V gene. The CDR3 DNA is TGTGCCAGCAGTGAAGAGGTTTCTCCAGGGTCTGGTGAGCAGTTCTTC. It yields the protein CASSEEVSPGSGEQFF.

In its sample, this clonotype was seen many times. The chain joins TRBV6-1 to TRBJ1-3; D is unclear. V was cut by 5 bases and J by 0 bases, with 14 bases left in between. The germline V gene encodes CDR1 MNHNS and CDR2 SASEGT. The CDR3 is 16 residues long. Here the CDR3 DNA reads TGTGCCAGCAGTCGGCAGCGCCCTTTCTCTGGAAACACCATATATTTT. This gives the protein CASSRQRPFSGNTIYF.

V and J are TRBV6-1 and TRBJ2-1, with 11 bases identical to TRBD1. Matching the DNA end better, TRBJ2-7 makes the J call doubtful. Germline V CDR1 and CDR2: MNHNS, SASEGT. CDR3 length: 16 residues. The chain's CDR3 is CASSEGPGQGGSEQYF. The CDR3 nucleotides are TGTGCCAGCAGTGAGGGCCCGGGACAGGGGGGAAGTGAGCAGTACTTC.

The CDR3 DNA follows: TGTGCCAGCAGTTTAACCCCCTCCGCGGAGACCCAGTACTTC. It encodes CASSLTPSAETQYF. The chain carries TRBV27 and TRBJ2-1, with D uncertain. The DNA matches TRBJ2-5 better at its end, which makes the J call doubtful. Looked up from germline, CDR1 is MNHEY and CDR2 is SMNVEV (reference sequence). The CDR3 has 14 amino acids.

The chain uses TRBV7-2 and TRBJ2-1; 8 positions agree with TRBD2. TRBJ2-5 matches the DNA end more closely, so the J call is doubtful. The CDR3 totals 14 residues. Germline assignment: CDR1 SGHTA and CDR2 FQGNSA. CDR3 coding DNA: TGTGCCAGCAGCTTTCAGCGGGGGCAAGAGACCCAGTACTTC. This translates into CASSFQRGQETQYF.

This clonotype was seen a few times. The J gene is TRBJ2-1, the V gene TRBV7-2, with 11 bases lining up with TRBD2. Near its end, the DNA agrees better with TRBJ2-7, so the J call may be wrong. Germline assignment: CDR1 SGHTA and CDR2 FQGNSA. The length of the CDR3 is 15 residues. CDR3 nucleotide sequence: TGTGCCAGCAGCTTCCGACTAGCGGGGTCCTACGAGCAGTACTTC. Translating gives CASSFRLAGSYEQYF.

There are many counts of this clonotype. The chain combines TRBV10-1 with TRBJ2-3; D possibly uses TRBD1 or TRBD2 (5 bases each). The CDR3 consists of 15 residues. Germline loops: CDR1 WNHNN, CDR2 SYGVQD (reference sequence). Trimming cost V 8 bases and J 2 bases, with 17 bases left between them. The CDR3 bases are TGCGCCAGCTTGCTGAGGGGAAAATCCACAGATACGCAGTATTTT. Its protein is CASLLRGKSTDTQYF.

As for this clonotype: The germline gene is not matched at one end of the junction; a read error may be the cause. The chain has TRBV6-1 and TRBJ2-4; D perhaps matches TRBD2 (5 bases). The germline V gene encodes CDR1 MNHNS and CDR2 SASEGT. The CDR3 contains 14 residues. CDR3 coding DNA: TGTGCGAGCCTCGCGGGCGGTGACCAAGACATCCAGTACTTC. It specifies CASLAGGDQDIQYF.

This clonotype was picked up one time. The V and J genes are TRBV4-2 and TRBJ2-1; 14 bases map to TRBD2. The J call may be faulty, since TRBJ2-5 better matches the DNA end. Germline values: CDR1 LGHNA, CDR2 YNFKEQ. The CDR3 is made up of 15 amino acids. CDR3 DNA: TGTGCCAGCAGCCAAGGGACTAGCGGGAGGGAGACCCAGTACTTC. Encoded protein: CASSQGTSGRETQYF.

V usage is TRBV10-2 and J usage is TRBJ2-3, with TRBD1 matching over 7 bases. Germline CDR1 is WSHSY and CDR2 is SAAADI. Trimming removed 6 bases from V and 11 bases from J; junction bases left unmatched: 14. The CDR3 covers 14 residues. In DNA, the CDR3 is TGCGCCAGCAGGGGGCTAGGGGGCACAGACATGCAGTATTTT. Amino acid sequence: CASRGLGGTDMQYF.